This entry is about one TCR beta chain. Its antigen remains undetermined. Base qualities are missing; no much larger clone stands one base away. There are 14 amino acids in the CDR3, from cysteine to phenylalanine inclusive. Only the CDR3 part of the read is kept: 42 bases, read in frame from the first base. Trimming leaves V shorter by 4 bases and J shorter by 5 bases, with the junction holding 6 bases beyond the gene matches. The germline V gene sets CDR1 to KGHSH and CDR2 to LQKENI. The instrument was an Illumina HiSeq 1500. TCRdb reprocessed the public reads (quality trimming at Q25 with fastp, clone calling with MiXCR) and kept in-frame beta chains. Each CDR3 protein gets just one entry, which takes the most common genes and DNA from the rows behind it. Recorded for this sample are a few hundred thousand distinct CDR3 sequences; roughly 34% of them occurred a single time. The ten largest clones add up to roughly 12% of the sample.

Interpreted using the paper, the treatment or condition label stands for: in vitro stimulation with specific CMV peptide epitopes to enrich CMV-specific T cells. This sample is drawn from a study of T cell repertoires in cytomegalovirus infection (dated by TCRdb to 2018 to 2020). About the study as a whole: The peptide stimulations were aimed at well-studied HLA-B-restricted epitopes as well as recently identified HLA-C-restricted CMV epitopes, whose presentation resists viral immunomodulation. The HLA type of each donor mattered for the analysis, because public TCR beta signatures pointed to carriage of CMV infection along with the matching HLA type.

What the authors observed across the whole study: In both this cohort and an independent cohort of over 350 donors, the cumulative frequency of public TCR beta family members distinguished carriers of CMV infection plus the relevant HLA type. The ex vivo response was dominated by HLA-C-restricted CMV-specific TCR beta clonotypes, which also provided the single most frequent clonotype in two of eight donors.

This sequence originates from a human donor in good health (CMV status not recorded). Some clones in this sample may be carry-over from other donors' samples. Recombination linked TRBV18 to TRBJ2-5; TRBD1 fits 8 bases in the junction. The specimen comprised cultured PBMCs, sampled from culture after CMV antigen stimulation. The bases are TGTGCCAGCTCACTACGGACAGGGTACGAGACCCAGTACTTC. Translation gives CASSLRTGYETQYF.